A selection of T cell receptor beta chains follows, all from one sample in a study of regulatory T cells in long-lasting Graves disease. Via MiXCR, TCRdb re-called the multiplex PCR reads, giving one row per CDR3 protein. The sample contains 500,000 or so distinct CDR3 sequences, about a sixth of which appear only once. These data were likewise used in another study, on T cells in Graves' hyperthyroidism and ophthalmopathy.

Sequences were derived from peripheral blood mononuclear cells (PBMCs), sampled at new diagnosis, from a patient treated with antithyroid drugs. Every receptor here comes from a man in his forties or fifties with Graves disease. The CDR3 runs from the conserved cysteine through the conserved F or W. D genes are given only for firm matches. Clone size, where shown, is once, few, many, or a class for clones that have expanded.

TRBD1,.,16,TRBJ1-5,TRBV19,TGTGCCAGTAGTATAATGGGACAGGGGGCATCTCAGCCCCAGCATTTT,CASSIMGQGASQPQHF
TRBD2,few,18,TRBJ2-1,TRBV14,TGTGCCAGCAACCCTTGGGCTAGCGGGAGATCTGAATACAATGAGCAGTTCTTC,CASNPWASGRSEYNEQFF
.,many,15,TRBJ2-3,TRBV10-3,TGTGCCATCAGTGAAGAGACGTCTAGCACAGATACGCAGTATTTT,CAISEETSSTDTQYF
.,many,12,TRBJ2-7,TRBV29-1,TGCAGCGTTGAAGAGTCCAGGGCCGAGCAGTACTTC,CSVEESRAEQYF
.,few,13,TRBJ2-5,TRBV20-1,TGCAGTGCTAGTTTCGGGGCAGAAGAGACCCAGTACTTC,CSASFGAEETQYF
.,.,13,TRBJ2-7,TRBV18,TGTGCCAGCTCACCAGTAGGGATCAGGGAGCAGTACTTC,CASSPVGIREQYF
.,many,16,TRBJ1-6,TRBV28,TGTGCCAGCAGAACTCCGGGACACGGCTATAATTCACCCCTCCACTTT,CASRTPGHGYNSPLHF
.,few,14,TRBJ2-1,TRBV7-9,TGTGCCAGCAGCTTAGGGACGGAGGGGTGGGTGCAGTTCTTC,CASSLGTEGWVQFF
.,many,14,TRBJ2-1,TRBV6-1,TGTGCCAGCAGTGAAACTAGCCCTAACAATGAGCAGTTCTTC,CASSETSPNNEQFF
TRBD1,many,13,TRBJ1-4,TRBV30,TGTGCCTGGAACAGGGGGCATTCTGAAAAACTGTTTTTT,CAWNRGHSEKLFF
.,.,14,TRBJ2-7,TRBV20-1,TGCAGTGCTAGAGACTGGGCCAGCCGAAATGAGCAGTACTTC,CSARDWASRNEQYF
.,.,11,TRBJ2-2,TRBV12-5,TGTGCTAGTGGGGGACCCAGGGAGCTGTTTTTT,CASGGPRELFF
TRBD1,.,12,TRBJ1-2,TRBV5-1,TGCGCCAGCAGCTCCGACAGGGGCGGCTACACCTTC,CASSSDRGGYTF
.,few,15,TRBJ2-3,TRBV20-1,TGCAGTGCTAGAATTTTCGGAAGGGTAGCAGATACGCAGTATTTT,CSARIFGRVADTQYF
.,.,16,TRBJ2-1,TRBV7-6,TGTGCCAGCAGCCCAAACGCAGGGGAAGGCTACAATGAGCAGTTCTTC,CASSPNAGEGYNEQFF
.,many,12,TRBJ2-7,TRBV5-6,TGTGCCAGCAGCTTGCGGAGTTCCGAGCAGTACTTC,CASSLRSSEQYF
TRBD1,many,13,TRBJ2-3,TRBV2,TGTGCCAGCAGGGGGGGACAGGGATATACGCAGTATTTT,CASRGGQGYTQYF
.,many,14,TRBJ2-3,TRBV20-1,TGCAGTGCCCTTGGGGTAGCGGGCACAGATACGCAGTATTTT,CSALGVAGTDTQYF
.,many,17,TRBJ1-5,TRBV28,TGTGCCAGCACTCTCTCGGGGGAGGATAATGTCAATCAGCCCCAGCATTTT,CASTLSGEDNVNQPQHF
.,few,15,TRBJ2-6,TRBV3-1,TGTGCCAGCAGCCAATTGCTCTCTGGGGCCAACGTCCTGACTTTC,CASSQLLSGANVLTF
.,many,15,TRBJ2-7,TRBV20-1,TGCAGTGCTCGAGTGGAGGGCAGGGGAATTTCCGAGCAGTACTTC,CSARVEGRGISEQYF
TRBD1,many,15,TRBJ1-6,TRBV20-1,TGCAGTGCTAGAGGTTGGGGACAGCTTAATTCACCCCTCCACTTT,CSARGWGQLNSPLHF
TRBD1,few,16,TRBJ2-2,TRBV24-1,TGTGCCACCAGTGATCGGACAGGGTTGGACACCGGGGAGCTGTTTTTT,CATSDRTGLDTGELFF
TRBD1,few,14,TRBJ2-7,TRBV24-1,TGTGCCACCAGCTTGGACAGGGGCATCTACGAGCAGTACTTC,CATSLDRGIYEQYF
.,.,14,TRBJ2-7,TRBV7-9,TGTGCCAGCAGCTTAAACGCGGACTGGTACGAGCAGTACTTC,CASSLNADWYEQYF
.,few,15,TRBJ1-1,TRBV7-2,TGTGCCAGCAGCTTACTGGGGCAGGGTAACACTGAAGCTTTCTTT,CASSLLGQGNTEAFF
.,few,13,TRBJ1-2,TRBV12-3/TRBV12-4,TGTGCCAGCAGTCCTGGGGACGCCTATGGCTACACCTTC,CASSPGDAYGYTF
.,.,12,TRBJ2-1,TRBV28,TGTGCCAGCAGTTCCTTAGGGGATGAGCAGTTCTTC,CASSSLGDEQFF
.,few,14,TRBJ2-4,TRBV29-1,TGCAGCGTCCAGGGACGGTCGCCCGGGGACATTCAGTACTTC,CSVQGRSPGDIQYF
.,.,14,TRBJ2-5,TRBV27,TGTGCCAGCAGTTCATACAGGGTTTTAGAGACCCAGTACTTC,CASSSYRVLETQYF
.,.,10,TRBJ2-7,TRBV12-3/TRBV12-4,TGTGCCGGGCCCCCTGAGGAGCAGTACTTC,CAGPPEEQYF
TRBD1,many,13,TRBJ2-1,TRBV20-1,TGCAGTGCCCTCTTACAGGGGGGCAATGAGCAGTTCTTC,CSALLQGGNEQFF
.,many,13,TRBJ2-2,TRBV30,TGTGCCTGGAGTGTAGCGGCATCCGGGGAGCTGTTTTTT,CAWSVAASGELFF
TRBD1,many,13,TRBJ2-3,TRBV29-1,TGCAGCGCGGACAGGGGGGGTACAGATACGCAGTATTTT,CSADRGGTDTQYF
.,few,17,TRBJ2-6,TRBV28,TGTGCCAGCAGTTTCGGAGGCAGGGCGGACGGGGCCAACGTCCTGACTTTC,CASSFGGRADGANVLTF
TRBD2,many,16,TRBJ2-1,TRBV10-3,TGTGCCATCAGTGAGACTAGCGGGAGTTTTGTCAATGAGCAGTTCTTC,CAISETSGSFVNEQFF
.,many,12,TRBJ2-7,TRBV5-1,TGCGCCAGCAGCCGGGAGTTGCACGAGCAGTACTTC,CASSRELHEQYF
TRBD2,.,15,TRBJ2-2,TRBV7-9,TGTGCCAGCAGCCGAGAGCGGGAGCGCACCGGGGAGCTGTTTTTT,CASSRERERTGELFF
.,many,15,TRBJ1-6,TRBV7-3,TGTGCCAGCAGCTTCGACGACTCCTATAATTCACCCCTCCACTTT,CASSFDDSYNSPLHF
.,many,16,TRBJ2-1,TRBV11-2,TGTGCCAGCAGCTTACTCCGTGGCGTTAGCATCAATGAGCAGTTCTTC,CASSLLRGVSINEQFF
TRBD1,.,15,TRBJ1-5,TRBV4-1,TGCGCCAGCAGCTCGACAGGGGGCGGCAATCAGCCCCAGCATTTT,CASSSTGGGNQPQHF
.,few,14,TRBJ1-1,TRBV7-3,TGTGCCAGCAGCCATACGCTTGGGGCGACTGAAGCTTTCTTT,CASSHTLGATEAFF
TRBD2,many,15,TRBJ2-5,TRBV28,TGTGCCAGCAGCCAAGTAGCGGGAGGGCCCGGGACCCAGTACTTC,CASSQVAGGPGTQYF
.,many,16,TRBJ2-7,TRBV3-1,TGTGCCAGCAGCCAAAGTCGTACCGACTCCCGCGGGGAGCAGTACTTC,CASSQSRTDSRGEQYF
.,.,18,TRBJ2-7,TRBV28,TGTGCCAGCAGTGACTCGAATAAAAACGCCCTCCCTCCCTACGAGCAGTACTTC,CASSDSNKNALPPYEQYF
TRBD1,many,16,TRBJ2-5,TRBV5-1,TGCGCCAGCAGCCCCGGTGGGGCAGGGGGCTTGGAGACCCAGTACTTC,CASSPGGAGGLETQYF
.,few,12,TRBJ2-7,TRBV6-1,TGTGCCAGCAGTGAATTCAGGGTCGGGCAGTACTTC,CASSEFRVGQYF
TRBD1,many,15,TRBJ1-2,TRBV29-1,TGCAGCGTTGAAGATCGGGCAGGGGGTAGCTATGGCTACACCTTC,CSVEDRAGGSYGYTF
TRBD2,few,14,TRBJ2-3,TRBV6-1,TGTGCCAGCCGACCAGCGGGAGAGATGGGTACGCAGTATTTT,CASRPAGEMGTQYF
TRBD2,many,14,TRBJ2-3,TRBV24-1,TGTGCCACCAGTGAAGGCGGGGGGACAGATACGCAGTATTTT,CATSEGGGTDTQYF
TRBD2,.,17,TRBJ2-3,TRBV9,TGTGCCAGCAGCCCTACGACTAGCGGGAGATTTCCGGATACGCAGTATTTT,CASSPTTSGRFPDTQYF
TRBD1,.,15,TRBJ1-4,TRBV4-1,TGCGCCAGCAGCCTAGGACAGGCAACTAATGAAAAACTGTTTTTT,CASSLGQATNEKLFF
TRBD2,many,17,TRBJ2-5,TRBV19,TGTGCCAGTAGCTCGGGTTGGAGCGGGAGGTACCGAGAGACCCAGTACTTC,CASSSGWSGRYRETQYF
TRBD2,many,14,TRBJ2-2,TRBV6-1,TGTGCCAGTATCGGACTAGCCCATACCGGGGAGCTGTTTTTT,CASIGLAHTGELFF